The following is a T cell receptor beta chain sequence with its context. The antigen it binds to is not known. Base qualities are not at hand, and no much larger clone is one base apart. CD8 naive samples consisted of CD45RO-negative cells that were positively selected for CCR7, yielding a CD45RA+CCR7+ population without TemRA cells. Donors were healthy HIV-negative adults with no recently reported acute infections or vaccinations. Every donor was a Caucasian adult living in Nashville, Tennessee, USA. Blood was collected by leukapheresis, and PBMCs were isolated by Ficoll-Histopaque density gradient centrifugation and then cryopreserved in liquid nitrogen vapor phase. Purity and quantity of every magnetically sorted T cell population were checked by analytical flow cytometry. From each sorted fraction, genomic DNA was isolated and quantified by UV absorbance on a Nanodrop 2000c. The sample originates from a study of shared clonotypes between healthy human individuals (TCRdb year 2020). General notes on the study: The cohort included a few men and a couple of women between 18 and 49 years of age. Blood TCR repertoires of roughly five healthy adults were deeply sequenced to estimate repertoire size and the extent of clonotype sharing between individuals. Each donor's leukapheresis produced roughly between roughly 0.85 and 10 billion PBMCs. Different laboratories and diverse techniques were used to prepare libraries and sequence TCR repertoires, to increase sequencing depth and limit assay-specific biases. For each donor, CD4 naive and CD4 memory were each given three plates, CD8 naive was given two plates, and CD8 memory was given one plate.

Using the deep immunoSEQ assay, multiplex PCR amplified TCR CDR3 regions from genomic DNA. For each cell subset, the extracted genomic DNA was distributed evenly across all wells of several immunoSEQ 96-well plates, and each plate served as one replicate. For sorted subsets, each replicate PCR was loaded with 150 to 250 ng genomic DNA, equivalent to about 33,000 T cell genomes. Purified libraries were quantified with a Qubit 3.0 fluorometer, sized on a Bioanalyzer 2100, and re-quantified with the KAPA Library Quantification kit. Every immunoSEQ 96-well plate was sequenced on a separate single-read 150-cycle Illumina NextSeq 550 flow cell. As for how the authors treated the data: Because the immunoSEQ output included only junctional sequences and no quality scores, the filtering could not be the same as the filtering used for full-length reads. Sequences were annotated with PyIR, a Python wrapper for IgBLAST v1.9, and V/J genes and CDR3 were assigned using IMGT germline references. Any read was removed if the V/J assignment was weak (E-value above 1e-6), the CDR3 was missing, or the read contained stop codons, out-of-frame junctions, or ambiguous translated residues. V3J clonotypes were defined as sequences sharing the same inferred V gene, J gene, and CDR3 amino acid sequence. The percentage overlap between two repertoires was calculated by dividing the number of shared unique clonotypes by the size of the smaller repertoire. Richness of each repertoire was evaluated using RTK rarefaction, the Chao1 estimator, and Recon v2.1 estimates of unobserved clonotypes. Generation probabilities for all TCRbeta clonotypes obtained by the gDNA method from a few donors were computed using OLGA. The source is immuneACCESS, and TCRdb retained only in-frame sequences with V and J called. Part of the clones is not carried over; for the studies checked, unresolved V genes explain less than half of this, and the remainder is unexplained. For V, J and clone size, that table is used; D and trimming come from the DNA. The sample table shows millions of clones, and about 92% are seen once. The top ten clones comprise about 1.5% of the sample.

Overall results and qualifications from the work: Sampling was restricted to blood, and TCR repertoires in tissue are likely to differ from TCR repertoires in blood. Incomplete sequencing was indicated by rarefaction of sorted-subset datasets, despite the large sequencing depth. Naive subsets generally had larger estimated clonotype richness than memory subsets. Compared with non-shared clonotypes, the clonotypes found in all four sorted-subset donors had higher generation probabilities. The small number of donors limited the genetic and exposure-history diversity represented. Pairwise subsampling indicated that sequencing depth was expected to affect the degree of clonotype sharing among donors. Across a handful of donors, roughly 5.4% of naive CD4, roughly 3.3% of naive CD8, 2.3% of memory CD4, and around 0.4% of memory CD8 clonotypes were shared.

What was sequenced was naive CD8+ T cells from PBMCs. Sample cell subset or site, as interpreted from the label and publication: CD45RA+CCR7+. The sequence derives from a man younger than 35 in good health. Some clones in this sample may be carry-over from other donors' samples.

The CDR3 region: CASSLSERKYNEQFF. The DNA sequence is as follows: TGTGCCAGCAGTCTTTCAGAGCGGAAATACAATGAGCAGTTCTTC. The sequence is built from TRBV27 and TRBJ2-1; perhaps TRBD2 is the D gene, with 5 bases matching. Per the germline V gene (reference sequence), MNHEY is the CDR1 and SMNVEV is the CDR2. The cysteine opens and the phenylalanine closes a CDR3 of 15 amino acids. Of the read, only the CDR3 DNA is kept; its 45 bases are in frame from base 1. The trim is 5 bases for V and 4 bases for J, with a gap of 15 bases between the germline ends.